Below are 9 T cell receptor beta chains sequenced from a single sample in a study of tumor T cells in aggressive B-cell lymphoma. Generated by immunoSEQ multiplex PCR, the TCRdb table keeps only in-frame clones and is missing some. The sample has a few hundred clones, approximately 97% seen once. The source material was tumor tissue. The receptors derive from an adult with diffuse large B cell lymphoma.

The chain links TRBV5-1 to TRBJ2-3; a possible D gene is TRBD2 (6 bases). The V gene lost 0 bases and the J gene lost 2 bases, with 10 bases spanning the gap. The germline gives CDR1 SGHRS, CDR2 YFSETQ. The CDR3 consists of 15 residues. The CDR3 protein is CASSLESGSTDTQYF. CDR3 nucleotides: TGCGCCAGCAGCTTGGAAAGCGGGTCCACAGATACGCAGTATTTT.

About this clone: Germline and junction disagree at one end, which may indicate a read error. V and J are TRBV25-1 and TRBJ2-7; 7 nucleotides align to TRBD1. Germline CDR1 and CDR2: MGHDK and SYGVNS. The CDR3 has 17 residues. The CDR3 here is CANSEGPGTDFSYEQYF. In DNA, the CDR3 is TGTGCCAACAGTGAAGGACCCGGGACAGATTTTTCCTACGAGCAGTACTTC.

The rearrangement uses TRBV4-1 and TRBJ1-3; no reliable D call. The CDR3 totals 16 residues. The V gene's germline CDR1 is MGHRA and CDR2 YSYEKL. Trimming took off 0 bases at V and 0 bases at J, with 9 bases between the two ends. This CDR3 reads CASSQDFRYSGNTIYF. The CDR3 nucleotides read TGCGCCAGCAGCCAAGATTTTCGGTACTCTGGAAACACCATATATTTT.

J is TRBJ1-2 and V is TRBV6-5; TRBD1 is a possible D gene (6 bases). The ends were cut back, 6 bases at V and 5 bases at J, with 13 bases in the middle. Per germline, CDR1 MNHEY and CDR2 SVGAGI. The CDR3 is 13 amino acids. The CDR3 region is CASRTGHSYGYTF. The CDR3 nucleotides are TGTGCCAGCAGAACGGGACACTCTTATGGCTACACCTTC.

The V and J genes are TRBV27 and TRBJ2-1; TRBD2 might be the D (5 bases). The V gene's germline CDR1 is MNHEY and CDR2 SMNVEV (reference sequence). V lost 5 bases and J lost 5, with 16 bases in between. CDR3 size: 15 residues. The CDR3 nucleotides read TGTGCCAGCAGTAATCGGCGGGTCTTCAACAATGAGCAGTTCTTC. It yields the protein CASSNRRVFNNEQFF.

The chain combines TRBV19 with TRBJ1-2; D unresolved. This CDR3 contains 12 residues. Between the trimmed V and J ends, which lost 5 bases and 2 bases, there was a span of 6 bases. The germline V gene has CDR1 LNHDA and CDR2 SQIVND (reference sequence). The CDR3 loop is CASSVQNYGYTF. The DNA for the CDR3 is TGTGCCAGTAGTGTCCAGAACTATGGCTACACCTTC.

This rearrangement joins TRBV7-2 to TRBJ2-7, with 10 bases fitting TRBD1. Germline CDR1 and CDR2: SGHTA and FQGNSA. Losses at the gene ends were 5 bases for V and 2 bases for J; bases not matched to a gene: 6. This CDR3 spans 15 amino acids. CDR3 sequence reads: CASSPGQGETYEQYF. As DNA, the CDR3 is TGTGCCAGCAGCCCTGGACAGGGGGAAACCTACGAGCAGTACTTC.

V usage is TRBV18 and J usage is TRBJ2-5, with 8 bases aligning to TRBD1. The last part of the DNA fits TRBJ2-7 better; the J call may be wrong. The germline gives CDR1 KGHSH, CDR2 LQKENI. The CDR3 is 16 residues long. The CDR3 DNA sequence: TGTGCCAGCTCACCAGAAGACAGGGGACTTTCTGGCGAGCAGTACTTC. This translates into CASSPEDRGLSGEQYF.

This chain joins TRBV5-1 and TRBJ1-2; D ambiguous. The CDR3 runs to 16 residues. The V end was cut by 0 bases, the J end by 14 bases, with 26 bases between. CDR1 SGHRS and CDR2 YFSETQ come from the germline V gene. The CDR3 loop reads CASSLAKQIPSSMLTF. The CDR3 DNA reads TGCGCCAGCAGCTTGGCGAAACAGATACCGAGTTCTATGCTGACCTTC.